The 30 T cell receptor beta chains reported below all come from one sample, sequenced in a study of cytomegalovirus exposure and HLA in healthy donors. 60 Vbeta and 13 Jbeta primers were used in PCR. Libraries were prepared by immunoSEQ multiplex PCR; TCRdb keeps only in-frame clonotypes and omits some of them. The sample records about 160,000 clones, about 85% being singletons. The sample comprised PBMCs. These receptors were collected from a man between 18 and 35 years old in good health and CMV-seropositive.

This chain links TRBV9 with TRBJ2-2; TRBD2 agrees at 10 bases. The V segment lost 6 bases and the J segment 3 bases; nucleotides outside the gene matches: 2. The CDR3 is made up of 14 amino acids. The germline gives CDR1 SGDLS, CDR2 YYNGEE. CDR3 DNA sequence: TGTGCCAGCAAGCGGGGGGGTTACACCGGGGAGCTGTTTTTT. Protein sequence: CASKRGGYTGELFF.

The chain couples TRBV21-1 to TRBJ2-4; the table's D call, TRBD1, was not checked against the DNA. TRBV21-1 is designated a pseudogene. The CDR3 sequence is 16 residues long. The CDR3 sequence is CASSKGFRLAKNIQYF. The CDR3 nucleotides are TGTGCCAGCAGCAAAGGATTCAGGCTAGCCAAAAACATTCAGTACTTC.

This chain links TRBV4-2 with TRBJ2-3; TRBD2 matches 9 bases. This CDR3 is 16 amino acids long. Germline V CDR1 and CDR2: LGHNA, YNFKEQ. Trimming took 0 bases from V and 1 from J; bases not matched to a gene: 2. CDR3 loop: CASSQDWTSGTDTQYF. In DNA, the CDR3 is TGTGCCAGCAGCCAAGATTGGACTAGCGGCACAGATACGCAGTATTTT.

This chain uses TRBV27 with TRBJ2-7, with 10 bases identical to TRBD1. V gave up 8 bases and J gave up 0 bases; unmatched junction bases: 1. The CDR3 consists of 13 residues. Germline V CDR1 and CDR2: MNHEY, SMNVEV (reference sequence). In DNA, the CDR3 is TGTGCCAGCCGGACAGGGGGCTCCTACGAGCAGTACTTC. This codes for CASRTGGSYEQYF.

The J gene is TRBJ1-6, the V gene TRBV11-2, with D perhaps matching TRBD1 (5 bases). V was shortened by 1 base and J by 2 bases, with 9 bases between the two germline ends. The CDR3 spans 16 residues. Looked up from germline, CDR1 is SGHAT and CDR2 is FQNNGV. The CDR3 loop is CASSLASTAYNSPLHF. The DNA of the CDR3 is TGTGCCAGCAGCTTAGCATCGACAGCCTATAATTCACCCCTCCACTTT.

The chain couples TRBV2 to TRBJ2-1, with 8 nucleotides matching TRBD1. CDR3 length equals 17 residues. CDR1 is SNHLY, CDR2 FYNNEI, per germline. Unmatched junction bases numbered 14, after V lost 2 bases and J lost 8 bases. As DNA, the CDR3 is TGTGCCAGCAGTGAACGAGATCAGGGGGCGCTTCAGGATGAGCAGTTCTTC. Its translation is CASSERDQGALQDEQFF.

The table lists this clone with a few counts. CDR3 DNA: TGTGCCAGCAGCGAAGAAACCCGGAGCTCCTACAATGAGCAGTTCTTC. It yields the protein CASSEETRSSYNEQFF. The chain is built from TRBV9 and TRBJ2-1; D uncertain. Trimming left V 3 bases short and J 0 bases short, with 13 bases between. Germline V gene data show CDR1 as SGDLS and CDR2 as YYNGEE. The CDR3 has 16 residues.

This sequence joins TRBV27 and TRBJ2-7, with 7 bases fitting TRBD1. With V trimmed by 5 bases and J by 5 bases, 12 bases remained unmatched. The CDR3 extends over 15 amino acids. Germline values: CDR1 MNHEY, CDR2 SMNVEV (reference sequence). The DNA for the CDR3 is TGTGCCAGCAGTCCCCTTGACAGGGTCGGGAACGAGCAGTACTTC. Its translation is CASSPLDRVGNEQYF.

In the case of this clone: This sample includes further DNA sequences coding for the same CDR3. The rearrangement links TRBV4-3 to TRBJ2-7; the match to TRBD2 covers 7 bases. V shed 0 bases, J shed 4 bases, and the junction held 9 bases outside the gene matches. Looked up from germline, CDR1 is LGHNA and CDR2 is YSLEER. The CDR3 length is 16 residues. The CDR3 spells CASSQDWASGGYEQYF. As DNA, the CDR3 is TGCGCCAGCAGCCAAGATTGGGCTAGCGGCGGGTACGAGCAGTACTTC.

The chain links TRBV19 to TRBJ2-1; 9 bases line up with TRBD1. The V gene end was trimmed by 6 bases and the J gene end by 7 bases; junction bases not matched to a gene: 10. Germline-derived CDR1 and CDR2 are LNHDA and SQIVND (reference sequence). CDR3 length: 15 amino acids. CDR3 nucleotides: TGTGCCAGTAGCCCGGGACCCGGGACAGGGAATGAGCAGTTCTTC. This encodes CASSPGPGTGNEQFF.

This clone was detected only once. The V and J genes are TRBV6-6 and TRBJ2-2; D unclear. V lost 7 bases to trimming and J lost 2 bases, with 14 bases between them. The CDR3 spans 15 residues. The V gene's germline CDR1 is MNHNY and CDR2 SVGAGI (reference sequence). CDR3 DNA sequence: TGTGCCAGCAATAGCTACGACTTCAACACCGGGGAGCTGTTTTTT. It yields the protein CASNSYDFNTGELFF.

The chain recombines TRBV15 with TRBJ2-6; the match to TRBD1 covers 9 bases. From germline, CDR1 is LNHNV and CDR2 YYDKDF (reference sequence). J was trimmed by 2 bases and V by 3 bases; bases with no gene match: 2. The CDR3 is made up of 16 amino acids. The CDR3 DNA sequence: TGTGCCACCAGCAGGACAGGGGGTACTGGGGCCAACGTCCTGACTTTC. Amino acid sequence: CATSRTGGTGANVLTF.

The genes are TRBV5-8 and TRBJ1-1; 7 bases align to TRBD1. The germline gives CDR1 SGHTS, CDR2 YDEGEE. J gave up 0 bases and V 4 bases, and 6 bases lay outside the gene matches. The CDR3 consists of 15 residues. In DNA form, the CDR3 reads TGTGCCAGCAGCGGAGGGACAGCCGTGAACACTGAAGCTTTCTTT. This gives the protein CASSGGTAVNTEAFF.

The V call is TRBV27, the J call TRBJ2-1, with 9 bases lining up with TRBD2. The CDR3 spans 14 residues. The germline CDR1 and CDR2 sequences are MNHEY and SMNVEV (reference sequence). With V trimmed by 6 bases and J by 5 bases, 5 bases remained unmatched. The CDR3, as DNA: TGTGCCAGCAGGTCAGCGGGGGGAGACAATGAGCAGTTCTTC. Its protein is CASRSAGGDNEQFF.

The chain uses TRBV9 and TRBJ1-2; 8 bases match TRBD1. After removal of 0 bases from V and 4 bases from J, the junction contained 14 bases not matched to a gene. The CDR3 runs to 18 residues. Germline loops: CDR1 SGDLS, CDR2 YYNGEE. CDR3 in DNA: TGTGCCAGCAGCGTAGGTTTGGACGGGACAGGAAAGTCCTATGGCTACACCTTC. Protein sequence: CASSVGLDGTGKSYGYTF.

About this clone: Mismatch with germline at one junction end may stem from a read error. The rearrangement links TRBV6-1 to TRBJ2-6, with TRBD2 as a possible D gene (8 bases). Germline values: CDR1 MNHNS, CDR2 SASEGT. The CDR3 runs to 17 residues. The CDR3 sequence is CASSEETGRAGANGLTF. The CDR3 DNA follows: TGTGCCAGCAGTGAAGAGACAGGGCGAGCGGGGGCCAACGGCCTGACTTTC.

This clone was seen a single time. The chain links TRBV2 to TRBJ2-5; TRBD2 is a possible D gene (6 bases). Trimming shortened V by 2 bases and J by 2 bases, and 12 bases separated the two germline ends. The CDR3 contains 15 residues. Per the germline V gene, CDR1 is SNHLY and CDR2 is FYNNEI. CDR3: CASSETGARQETQYF. The CDR3 nucleotides are TGTGCCAGCAGTGAAACGGGAGCTAGGCAAGAGACCCAGTACTTC.

This chain connects TRBV6-1 to TRBJ1-4, with D possibly matching TRBD1 (5 bases). V lost 4 bases to trimming and J lost 4 bases, with 10 bases between them. In germline, CDR1 is MNHNS, CDR2 SASEGT. The CDR3 consists of 14 residues. The CDR3 loop reads CASSVQGRNEKLFF. The CDR3 coding sequence is TGTGCCAGCAGTGTCCAGGGCCGTAATGAAAAACTGTTTTTT.

J is TRBJ2-2 and V is TRBV19; TRBD2 agrees at 11 bases. The V gene's germline CDR1 is LNHDA and CDR2 SQIVND (reference sequence). V shed 11 bases and J 0 bases; nucleotides not matched to a gene: 20. This CDR3 is built from 20 residues. CDR3 DNA sequence: TGTGCCTGCCTCGACGCCCCTCCTCTAGCGGGGGGCCCGAACACCGGGGAGCTGTTTTTT. Its protein product is CACLDAPPLAGGPNTGELFF.

This chain connects TRBV30 to TRBJ1-4; 7 bases line up with TRBD1. From germline, CDR1 is GTSNPN and CDR2 SVGIG (reference sequence). Trimming took 6 bases from V and 5 from J; bases not matched to a gene: 6. The CDR3 length is 13 residues. The CDR3 region is CACQTGQNEKLFF. The CDR3 nucleotides are TGTGCCTGCCAGACGGGACAGAATGAAAAACTGTTTTTT. Together with reference TRBV30 and TRBJ1-4, the CDR3 gives the full variable domain: SQTIHQWPATLVQPVGSPLSLECTVEGTSNPNLYWYRQAAGRGLQLLFYSVGIGQISSEVPQNLSASRPQDRQFILSSKKLLLSDSGFYLCACQTGQNEKLFFGSGTQLSVL.

The chain links TRBV11-2 to TRBJ1-1; tentative D call: TRBD1 (6 bases). CDR1 is SGHAT, CDR2 FQNNGV, per germline. This CDR3 is built from 14 residues. V lost 1 base, J lost 4 bases, and 10 bases lay in between. The CDR3 coding sequence is TGTGCCAGCAGCTTAGCAGGGGTGGGCACTGAAGCTTTCTTT. The encoded protein is CASSLAGVGTEAFF.

V usage is TRBV5-1 and J usage is TRBJ2-3; 10 bases are a match to TRBD1. The CDR3 has 15 amino acids. Germline CDR1 is SGHRS and CDR2 is YFSETQ. Trimming at V came to 3 bases and at J to 4 bases, leaving 5 bases not matched to a gene. The CDR3 DNA follows: TGCGCCAGCAGCTCGGGACAGGGGATAGCAGATACGCAGTATTTT. This gives the protein CASSSGQGIADTQYF.

The V call is TRBV10-3, the J call TRBJ2-7; 8 bases line up with TRBD2. The CDR3 length is 14 residues. From germline, CDR1 is ENHRY and CDR2 SYGVKD. The V segment lost 2 bases and the J segment 3 bases; nucleotides outside the gene matches: 3. The CDR3 coding sequence is TGTGCCATCAGTGAGGGGACTAGTTACTACGAGCAGTACTTC. This gives the protein CAISEGTSYYEQYF.

J is TRBJ2-2 and V is TRBV12-5, with D perhaps TRBD2 (6 bases). This CDR3 spans 13 amino acids. The ends were cut back, 3 bases at V and 5 bases at J, with 7 bases in the middle. The germline V gene encodes CDR1 LGHNT and CDR2 FRNRAP. Here the CDR3 reads CASGFGGTGELFF. In nucleotides, the CDR3 is TGTGCTAGTGGTTTCGGGGGAACCGGGGAGCTGTTTTTT.

The chain couples TRBV19 to TRBJ1-1; 9 nucleotides line up with TRBD1. The V gene's germline CDR1 is LNHDA and CDR2 SQIVND (reference sequence). The ends lost 6 bases at V and 0 bases at J; junction bases unmatched: 5. CDR3 length equals 15 residues. The CDR3 nucleotides are TGTGCCAGTAGCCGCCGGACAGGGGTGAACACTGAAGCTTTCTTT. Amino acid sequence: CASSRRTGVNTEAFF.

The rearrangement uses TRBV2 and TRBJ2-2; 7 bases are a match to TRBD2. V trimming: 5 bases; J trimming: 4 bases; junction bases outside the gene matches: 4. Germline V gene lookup returns CDR1 SNHLY and CDR2 FYNNEI. This CDR3 has 14 residues. CDR3 in DNA: TGTGCCAGCAGTAGCGGGGTGGCCACCGGGGAGCTGTTTTTT. This sequence encodes CASSSGVATGELFF.

The genes are TRBV5-5 and TRBJ1-2, with 7 bases aligning to TRBD1. Trimming removed 0 bases from V and 0 bases from J; junction bases left unmatched: 2. The CDR3 totals 15 residues. Germline-derived CDR1 and CDR2 are SGHKS and YYEKEE (reference sequence). Here the CDR3 DNA reads TGTGCCAGCAGCTTGGGGGGGACAGCTAACTATGGCTACACCTTC. This sequence encodes CASSLGGTANYGYTF.

This chain joins TRBV23-1 and TRBJ2-1; possibly TRBD1 for D (5 bases). TRBV23-1 is known as an ORF, though its function is uncertain. Trimming left V 0 bases short and J 5 bases short, with 14 bases between. The CDR3 spans 16 residues. The CDR3 sequence: CASSQSGLTDNNEQFF. CDR3 coding DNA: TGCGCCAGCAGTCAATCTGGTCTGACAGATAACAATGAGCAGTTCTTC.

V and J are TRBV9 and TRBJ1-2, with D possibly being TRBD1 (5 bases). Trimming left V 4 bases short and J 1 base short, with 17 bases between. The CDR3 contains 16 residues. From germline, CDR1 is SGDLS and CDR2 YYNGEE. CDR3 coding DNA: TGTGCCAGCAGCTCGGGTCCGACAGATGATAACTATGGCTACACCTTC. Translation gives CASSSGPTDDNYGYTF.

This chain uses TRBV4-3 with TRBJ2-7; D unresolved. V lost 4 bases to trimming and J lost 4 bases, with 11 bases between them. The CDR3 is 13 amino acids. From germline, CDR1 is LGHNA and CDR2 YSLEER. For the CDR3, the DNA is TGCGCCAGCAGCCCATCCCCCAATTACGAGCAGTACTTC. Translated: CASSPSPNYEQYF.